One sample yielded the 29 T cell receptor beta chains listed below, sequenced in a study of blood T cell repertoires in COVID-19. Repertoires were generated with immunoSEQ multiplex PCR, while TCRdb's copy carries only in-frame clones and drops some. The sample holds approximately 190,000 clones, around 82% seen once. What was sequenced was PBMCs or T cells enriched from blood (not recorded which). These receptors all come from a man aged 35 to 55 who had recovered from COVID-19.

The rearrangement links TRBV19 to TRBJ1-2, with TRBD1 identical over 9 bases. The germline gives CDR1 LNHDA, CDR2 SQIVND (reference sequence). Trimming cost V 4 bases and J 8 bases; bases outside gene matches: 8. The CDR3 is 14 residues long. This CDR3 is CASSTGQGIGGYTF. CDR3 sequence (DNA): TGTGCCAGTAGTACGGGACAGGGAATAGGAGGCTACACCTTC.

The chain couples TRBV9 to TRBJ1-2, with 8 positions matching TRBD1. CDR1 is SGDLS, CDR2 YYNGEE, per germline. The CDR3 totals 15 residues. V gave up 3 bases and J gave up 5 bases; unmatched junction bases: 9. CDR3 coding DNA: TGTGCCAGCAGCGGGGATCCAGGGGGCAGATATGGCTACACCTTC. Encoded protein: CASSGDPGGRYGYTF.

CDR3 in DNA: TGTGCCAGCAGTTACTCGACGTCGGGACAGAATTATAGCAATCAGCCCCAGCATTTT. Protein product: CASSYSTSGQNYSNQPQHF. The chain joins TRBV6-7 to TRBJ1-5; 7 bases are a match to TRBD1. TRBV6-7 is noted as an ORF with a role that remains uncertain. V shed 0 bases, J shed 0 bases, and the junction held 11 bases outside the gene matches. The CDR3 consists of 19 residues.

The V gene is TRBV19, the J gene TRBJ2-2, with 8 bases lining up with TRBD1. The CDR3 runs to 15 residues. Germline CDR1 and CDR2: LNHDA and SQIVND (reference sequence). V lost 1 base and J lost 4; bases outside the gene matches: 2. The CDR3 loop is CASSIGGTGTGELFF. The CDR3 DNA is TGTGCCAGTAGTATAGGAGGGACAGGCACCGGGGAGCTGTTTTTT. Using reference TRBV19 and TRBJ2-2 for the parts outside the CDR3, the full variable domain is DGGITQSPKYLFRKEGQNVTLSCEQNLNHDAMYWYRQDPGQGLRLIYYSQIVNDFQKGDIAEGYSVSREKKESFPLTVTSAQKNPTAFYLCASSIGGTGTGELFFGEGSRLTVL.

CDR3 residues: CASSEARLAQETQYF. For the CDR3, the DNA is TGTGCCAGCAGTGAAGCGCGTCTAGCCCAGGAGACCCAGTACTTC. The V call is TRBV2, the J call TRBJ2-5, with D maybe TRBD2 (5 bases). Germline loops: CDR1 SNHLY, CDR2 FYNNEI. The CDR3 is 15 amino acids. Trimming removed 0 bases from V and 5 bases from J, with 13 bases in between.

The V call is TRBV2, the J call TRBJ1-2; TRBD1 is a possible D gene (5 bases). The germline V gene encodes CDR1 SNHLY and CDR2 FYNNEI. The ends were cut back, 4 bases at V and 0 bases at J, with 12 bases in the middle. The CDR3 totals 15 residues. The CDR3 spells CASSVRGEPNYGYTF. CDR3 coding DNA: TGTGCCAGCAGTGTTCGGGGGGAACCTAACTATGGCTACACCTTC.

V and J are TRBV28 and TRBJ2-3; D possibly corresponds to TRBD1 (6 bases). This CDR3 comprises 15 residues. V was cut by 3 bases and J by 2 bases, with 12 bases left in between. Germline V gives CDR1 MDHEN, CDR2 SYDVKM. DNA for the CDR3: TGTGCCAGCAGTTTGGACAGCCGGGACACAGATACGCAGTATTTT. Protein product: CASSLDSRDTDTQYF.

The CDR3 region has the DNA TGTGCCAGCAGTCTTGCTAGCGGGGGGGCCGACACCGGGGAGCTGTTTTTT. This gives the protein CASSLASGGADTGELFF. The V call is TRBV28, the J call TRBJ2-2, with TRBD2 matching over 12 bases. Germline V lookup: CDR1 MDHEN, CDR2 SYDVKM. V was pared by 5 bases and J by 3 bases, with 7 bases of the junction left unmatched. The CDR3 has 17 residues.

The chain joins TRBV4-3 to TRBJ2-2, with TRBD2 matching 9 bases. Unmatched junction bases numbered 3, after V lost 1 base and J lost 3 bases. Germline CDR1 reads LGHNA; CDR2 reads YSLEER. The CDR3 contains 16 residues. As DNA, the CDR3 is TGCGCCAGCAGCCAAGGTCTAGCGGGGTACACCGGGGAGCTGTTTTTT. This gives the protein CASSQGLAGYTGELFF.

The chain recombines TRBV7-9 with TRBJ2-2, with D maybe TRBD2 (5 bases). Germline CDR1 is SEHNR and CDR2 is FQNEAQ (reference sequence). V was shortened by 2 bases and J by 0 bases, with 10 bases between the two germline ends. There are 16 residues in the CDR3. The chain's CDR3 is CASSLIRGPNTGELFF. The CDR3 region has the DNA TGTGCCAGCAGCTTAATCCGGGGTCCGAACACCGGGGAGCTGTTTTTT. The entire variable domain, with the rest obtained from reference TRBV7-9 and TRBJ2-2, is as follows: DTGVSQNPRHKITKRGQNVTFRCDPISEHNRLYWYRQTLGQGPEFLTYFQNEAQLEKSRLLSDRFSAERPKGSFSTLEIQRTEQGDSAMYLCASSLIRGPNTGELFFGEGSRLTVL.

The chain links TRBV10-3 to TRBJ1-2, with 9 bases matching TRBD1. This CDR3 has 15 residues. The trim removed 5 bases at V and 7 bases at J, leaving 11 bases unmatched. Per the germline V gene, CDR1 is ENHRY and CDR2 is SYGVKD. CDR3 sequence reads: CAISPTGTGNGGYTF. Here the CDR3 DNA reads TGTGCCATCAGTCCTACCGGGACAGGGAACGGTGGCTACACCTTC.

This clone was picked up a small number of times. The chain employs TRBV19 and TRBJ1-1, with D unresolved. The germline V gene has CDR1 LNHDA and CDR2 SQIVND (reference sequence). With 3 bases removed from V and 1 base from J, the gap between germline ends came to 9 bases. The CDR3 sequence is 14 residues long. The CDR3 protein is CASSIVAGNTEAFF. In DNA form, the CDR3 reads TGTGCCAGTAGTATTGTCGCAGGGAACACTGAAGCTTTCTTT.

V is TRBV5-1 and J is TRBJ2-1; TRBD1 matches 8 bases. This CDR3 region has 18 residues. CDR1 is SGHRS, CDR2 YFSETQ, per germline. The V segment lost 7 bases and the J segment 6 bases; nucleotides outside the gene matches: 21. CDR3: CASLRGRFDRGDLNEQFF. In DNA, the CDR3 is TGCGCCAGCTTGAGGGGACGATTTGACAGGGGAGATCTCAATGAGCAGTTCTTC.

This clone was seen only once. The J gene is TRBJ2-2, the V gene TRBV6-5; no firm D call. The V gene lost 7 bases and the J gene lost 8 bases, with 11 bases spanning the gap. Germline CDR1 MNHEY, CDR2 SVGAGI. The CDR3 runs 12 residues. The DNA for the CDR3 is TGTGCCAGCAACCGTCAGGATGGGGAGCTGTTTTTT. Translating gives CASNRQDGELFF.

This clone was counted a few times. This chain joins TRBV10-3 and TRBJ1-2; TRBD1 matches at 8 bases. This CDR3 spans 13 amino acids. Per the germline V gene, CDR1 is ENHRY and CDR2 is SYGVKD. Losses at the gene ends were 6 bases for V and 5 bases for J; bases not matched to a gene: 5. CDR3 protein: CAISTDRDYGYTF. The CDR3 DNA follows: TGTGCCATCAGCACGGACAGGGATTATGGCTACACCTTC.

The chain recombines TRBV11-2 with TRBJ2-7, with 9 nucleotides matching TRBD1. CDR3 length: 16 amino acids. Losses at the gene ends were 1 base for V and 4 bases for J; bases not matched to a gene: 8. Per germline, CDR1 SGHAT and CDR2 FQNNGV. The CDR3 DNA is TGTGCCAGCAGCTTAGCCACTGGACAGGGGACTTACGAGCAGTACTTC. It encodes CASSLATGQGTYEQYF.

Concerning this clone: At one of its ends the junction is not consistent with the germline gene, which may arise from a read error. The chain is built from TRBV5-8 and TRBJ1-2; D call uncertain. The CDR3 spans 12 residues. Germline V CDR1 and CDR2: SGHTS, YDEGEE. This CDR3 is CASSDRLRASFF. The CDR3 nucleotides read TGTGCCAGCAGCGACCGTTTGAGGGCATCCTTCTTC.

The CDR3 bases are TGCGCCAGCAGCCAAGACCCCTTAGCGTTCCGCACAGATACGCAGTATTTT. This encodes CASSQDPLAFRTDTQYF. This chain uses TRBV4-1 with TRBJ2-3; tentatively, D is TRBD2 (5 bases). CDR1 is MGHRA and CDR2 is YSYEKL in the germline V gene. Trimming shortened V by 0 bases and J by 1 base, and 14 bases separated the two germline ends. This CDR3 has 17 amino acids.

The chain recombines TRBV4-1 with TRBJ1-5; D unresolved. Germline lookup yields CDR1 MGHRA and CDR2 YSYEKL. Trimming stripped 3 bases from V and 3 bases from J, with 12 bases between. This CDR3 contains 15 residues. The CDR3 nucleotides are TGCGCCAGCAGCCAGGAAGGCGGTTTCAATCAGCCCCAGCATTTT. Translation gives CASSQEGGFNQPQHF.

The chain couples TRBV5-8 to TRBJ2-1; 7 bases line up with TRBD1. Germline CDR1 reads SGHTS; CDR2 reads YDEGEE. The V segment lost 4 bases and the J segment 4 bases; nucleotides outside the gene matches: 5. The CDR3 spans 14 residues. The CDR3 DNA is TGTGCCAGCAGCCTAGGGGACAGATACAATGAGCAGTTCTTC. Its protein product is CASSLGDRYNEQFF. Complete variable domain (other parts from reference TRBV5-8 and TRBJ2-1): EAGVTQSPTHLIKTRGQQATLRCSPISGHTSVYWYQQALGLGLQFLLWYDEGEERNRGNFPPRFSGRQFPNYSSELNVNALELEDSALYLCASSLGDRYNEQFFGPGTRLTVL.

The chain uses TRBV14 and TRBJ2-5, with 8 bases fitting TRBD2. Per the germline V gene, CDR1 is SGHDN and CDR2 is FVKESK. CDR3 length: 21 amino acids. The V gene end was trimmed by 4 bases and the J gene end by 1 base; junction bases not matched to a gene: 23. This chain's CDR3 is CASSPDTSPGGEIQGQETQYF. The CDR3 bases are TGTGCCAGCAGCCCTGACACCTCCCCGGGGGGGGAGATACAGGGCCAAGAGACCCAGTACTTC.

This chain joins TRBV14 and TRBJ2-7; maybe TRBD1 (6 bases). This CDR3 is 18 amino acids long. The germline V and J ends were trimmed by 0 bases and 3 bases, with 21 bases remaining between them. Germline CDR1 reads SGHDN; CDR2 reads FVKESK. CDR3 sequence (DNA): TGTGCCAGCAGCCAAGACTCCTTCGTTCACAGGGAAAGCTACGAGCAGTACTTC. This sequence encodes CASSQDSFVHRESYEQYF.

The rearrangement uses TRBV5-6 and TRBJ1-2, with TRBD1 identical over 8 bases. This CDR3 has 17 amino acids. The junction had 12 bases not matched to a gene; V was cut back by 2 bases and J by 3 bases. Germline assignment: CDR1 SGHDT and CDR2 YYEEEE. CDR3 amino acids: CASSFPLGQGFHYGYTF. The DNA for the CDR3 is TGTGCCAGCAGCTTCCCCCTTGGACAGGGCTTTCACTATGGCTACACCTTC.

Here the CDR3 reads CASRRNRNSYEQYF. In DNA form, the CDR3 reads TGTGCCAGCAGGCGAAACAGGAACTCCTACGAGCAGTACTTC. This chain connects TRBV2 to TRBJ2-7; D may be TRBD1 (5 bases). The V end lost 6 bases, the J end lost 0 bases, and 12 bases lay between the germline ends. CDR1 is SNHLY, CDR2 FYNNEI, per germline. This CDR3 contains 14 residues. Complete variable domain (other parts from reference TRBV2 and TRBJ2-7): EPEVTQTPSHQVTQMGQEVILRCVPISNHLYFYWYRQILGQKVEFLVSFYNNEISEKSEIFDDQFSVERPDGSNFTLKIRSTKLEDSAMYFCASRRNRNSYEQYFGPGTRLTVT.

The V call is TRBV4-2, the J call TRBJ1-1, with D maybe TRBD1 (6 bases). The CDR3 runs 12 residues. The V gene lost 2 bases and the J gene lost 6 bases, with 7 bases spanning the gap. Germline lookup yields CDR1 LGHNA and CDR2 YNFKEQ. CDR3 nucleotide sequence: TGTGCCAGCAGCCAATACAGGGCTGAAGCTTTCTTT. Translating gives CASSQYRAEAFF.

The V call is TRBV5-6, the J call TRBJ2-3; D perhaps matches TRBD1 (6 bases). The V end lost 2 bases, the J end lost 7 bases, and 8 bases lay between the germline ends. This CDR3 contains 12 residues. Germline V gene sequence: CDR1 SGHDT, CDR2 YYEEEE. The CDR3 nucleotides are TGTGCCAGCAGCTTACAGGGCAATACGCAGTATTTT. Its protein product is CASSLQGNTQYF.

The rearrangement joins TRBV4-1 to TRBJ1-1, with D tentatively TRBD1 (5 bases). The CDR3 contains 15 residues. V was cut by 1 base and J by 4 bases, with 13 bases left in between. From germline, CDR1 is MGHRA and CDR2 YSYEKL. The CDR3 bases are TGCGCCAGCAGCCAAGTTCGGGGGGGAGTCACTGAAGCTTTCTTT. This gives the protein CASSQVRGGVTEAFF.

The gene calls are TRBV6-5 and TRBJ1-2; a possible D gene is TRBD1 (6 bases). V was cut by 6 bases and J by 11 bases, with 13 bases left in between. This CDR3 has 11 residues. Looked up from germline, CDR1 is MNHEY and CDR2 is SVGAGI. Here the CDR3 DNA reads TGTGCCAGCAGCAGAGGACAGATGTACACCTTC. Protein product: CASSRGQMYTF.

This clone was seen just once. The chain combines TRBV29-1 with TRBJ2-5; possibly TRBD2 for D (6 bases). The CDR3 length is 13 residues. Germline assignment: CDR1 SQVTM and CDR2 ANQGSEA. The ends were cut back, 2 bases at V and 3 bases at J, with 10 bases in the middle. CDR3 region: CSVEFAGKETQYF. The CDR3 coding sequence is TGCAGCGTTGAATTTGCGGGAAAAGAGACCCAGTACTTC.